This T cell receptor beta chain is from a study of blood T cell repertoires in COVID-19. Study-wide background: Samples came from the United States, Italy and Spain, spanning acute and convalescent COVID-19.

The CDR3 extends over 15 amino acids. V was clipped by 0 bases and J by 1 base; unmatched bases: 2. The germline gives CDR1 KGHSY, CDR2 FQNENV. Sequencing was performed with immunoSEQ multiplex PCR; in TCRdb, only in-frame clones are kept and a portion is missing. The sample lists approximately 25,000 clones; around nine tenths were seen once. The chain is built from TRBV16 and TRBJ1-1, with 7 nucleotides matching TRBD1. This receptor was obtained from a human donor with active COVID-19. The donor label of this sample is uncertain. Sequencing was performed on peripheral blood. CDR3 sequence (DNA): TGTGCCAGCAGCCAATCGAGGACAGGGAACACTGAAGCTTTCTTT. This gives the protein CASSQSRTGNTEAFF. Full variable domain (rest looked up from reference TRBV16 and TRBJ1-1): GEEVAQTPKHLVRGEGQKAKLYCAPIKGHSYVFWYQQVLKNEFKFLISFQNENVFDETGMPKERFSAKCLPNSPCSLEIQATKLEDSAVYFCASSQSRTGNTEAFFGQGTRLTVV.